This T cell receptor beta chain was identified in a study of T cells in women clearing cervical HPV infection. The germline CDR1 and CDR2 sequences are SGHRS and YFSETQ. V lost 2 bases, J lost 6 bases, and 6 bases stayed unmatched. CDR3 size: 15 residues. Clones were sequenced by immunoSEQ multiplex PCR, and TCRdb holds only the in-frame ones, with some missing. Its table records roughly 31,000 clones. As regards this clone: Read coverage stops 3 residues before the CDR3 terminus; the germline J gene supplies the remainder.

This sequence joins TRBV5-1 and TRBJ1-5; 9 bases fit TRBD1. Sequences were obtained from blood buffy coat. This clonotype was obtained from a woman aged 18 to 69 with a cervical HPV16 infection that either progressed to CIN3+ or cleared (not recorded which). CDR3 bases read: TGCGCCAGCAGCTTTGGGACAGGGCCAGCTCAGCCC. It specifies CASSFGTGPAQP. The full CDR3 sequence reads CASSFGTGPAQPQHF.